This T cell receptor beta chain emerged from a study of blood T cell repertoires in COVID-19. Repertoires were generated with immunoSEQ multiplex PCR, while TCRdb's copy carries only in-frame clones and drops some. Among around 380,000 clones listed, more than 70% were seen once. Germline V CDR1 and CDR2: SEHNR, FQNEAQ (reference sequence). The CDR3 sequence is 16 residues long. V lost 1 base to trimming and J lost 5 bases, with 17 bases between them. V usage is TRBV7-9 and J usage is TRBJ1-1; D call uncertain. The sequence derives from a man in his thirties or forties who had recovered from COVID-19. Sequencing input: PBMCs or T cells enriched from blood (not recorded which). DNA of the CDR3: TGTGCCAGCAGCTTAGGTTCGGACTGGGAGGGTACTGAAGCTTTCTTT. It translates to CASSLGSDWEGTEAFF.